The 9 T cell receptor beta chains reported below all come from one sample, sequenced in a study of beta chain features in type 1 diabetes. Notes on the study in general: A moderate, significant TCRB CDR3 shortening appeared in type 1 diabetes across four CD4+ subsets.

Their specific antigens are unknown. Expressed TCRB transcripts were sequenced because the entire RNA isolate underwent reverse transcription. Measured with immunoSEQ multiplex PCR; TCRdb has only the in-frame clones, and not every one. This table holds 100,000 to 150,000 clones, 7% to 10% found once. Sequencing was done on a sample of central memory CD4+ T cells from blood. Receptors were obtained from a man aged 25 to 40 with type 1 diabetes.

The chain recombines TRBV7-2 with TRBJ2-4; 9 positions match TRBD1. Germline trimming cut 2 bases from V and 9 bases from J; bases unmatched to any gene: 8. CDR3 length: 15 amino acids. Germline lookup yields CDR1 SGHTA and CDR2 FQGNSA. The CDR3 here is CASSLQLRGQGIQYF. The CDR3 DNA follows: TGTGCCAGCAGCTTACAGTTGAGGGGACAGGGCATTCAGTACTTC.

This clone was seen a few times. The chain links TRBV5-1 to TRBJ1-6; TRBD1 matches 7 bases. V lost 0 bases, J lost 6 bases, and 6 bases stayed unmatched. The V gene's germline CDR1 is SGHRS and CDR2 YFSETQ. The CDR3 runs 16 residues. The CDR3 nucleotides read TGCGCCAGCAGCTTGGACTCAGGGGGAGGTAATTCACCCCTCCACTTT. Its translation: CASSLDSGGGNSPLHF.

Only a few counts were recorded for this clone. This chain's CDR3 is CASRSGGRSTQYF. The CDR3 DNA reads as TGCGCCAGCAGGTCGGGGGGCCGGAGCACGCAGTATTTT. The V and J genes are TRBV5-1 and TRBJ2-3; D perhaps matches TRBD2 (7 bases). This CDR3 contains 13 residues. The ends were cut back, 5 bases at V and 9 bases at J, with 16 bases in the middle. The germline gives CDR1 SGHRS, CDR2 YFSETQ.

The chain links TRBV10-3 to TRBJ2-3; 11 nucleotides agree with TRBD1. V shed 6 bases and J 4 bases; nucleotides not matched to a gene: 6. CDR1 is ENHRY and CDR2 is SYGVKD in the germline V gene. The CDR3 totals 15 residues. CDR3 sequence: CAISLGQGEADTQYF. Written as DNA, the CDR3 is TGTGCCATCAGCTTGGGACAGGGGGAAGCAGATACGCAGTATTTT.

There are a few counts of this clone. This sequence joins TRBV28 and TRBJ1-1; D is unclear. Trimming pared 8 bases from V and 5 bases from J, leaving 9 bases between. This CDR3 has 11 residues. Germline CDR1 reads MDHEN; CDR2 reads SYDVKM. CDR3 residues: CASSLRTEAFF. CDR3 in DNA: TGTGCCAGCTCGCTCCGGACTGAAGCTTTCTTT.

There are many counts of this clone. Different DNA sequences within this sample yield the same CDR3. CDR3 in DNA: TGTGCCAGCAGCTTAGCGGGGACAGATACGCAGTATTTT. Translating it yields CASSLAGTDTQYF. The V gene is TRBV11-2, the J gene TRBJ2-3, with a possible D match to TRBD2 (5 bases). This CDR3 is 13 amino acids long. In germline, CDR1 is SGHAT, CDR2 FQNNGV. Trimming shortened V by 1 base and J by 3 bases, and 5 bases separated the two germline ends.

In this sample, this clone turned up a few times. V gene TRBV4-2 combines with J gene TRBJ2-7; TRBD2 aligns across 12 bases. Germline CDR1 reads LGHNA; CDR2 reads YNFKEQ. The CDR3 totals 15 residues. With 2 bases clipped from V and 7 bases from J, the junction kept 6 bases outside the gene matches. The CDR3 is CASSQPTSGGLEQYF. In DNA, the CDR3 is TGTGCCAGCAGCCAACCGACTAGCGGGGGCCTTGAGCAGTACTTC.

The chain combines TRBV2 with TRBJ2-5; 9 nucleotides agree with TRBD1. Unmatched junction bases numbered 9, after V lost 7 bases and J lost 3 bases. This CDR3 has 15 amino acids. Germline V gene lookup returns CDR1 SNHLY and CDR2 FYNNEI. CDR3 coding DNA: TGTGCCAGCAAGGGTCGGACAGGGGCAGAAGAGACCCAGTACTTC. It encodes CASKGRTGAEETQYF.

This clone was counted between two and nine times. The V gene is TRBV10-3, the J gene TRBJ2-1; 7 positions agree with TRBD2. V shed 6 bases and J 8 bases; nucleotides not matched to a gene: 7. The CDR3 length is 13 residues. Germline values: CDR1 ENHRY, CDR2 SYGVKD. CDR3 residues: CAIRGGTSDEQFF. In DNA form, the CDR3 reads TGTGCCATCAGGGGAGGGACCTCGGATGAGCAGTTCTTC.